Listed below are T cell receptor beta chains from one sample, sequenced in a study of spatial heterogeneity in lung cancer. TCRdb ran MiXCR on the 5' RACE reads and lists one entry per CDR3 protein. The data contain 25,000 to 30,000 distinct CDR3 sequences, under 7% of them singletons. The sequenced sample was PBMCs, obtained at follow-up. The source of these receptors is a male donor with early-stage non-small cell lung cancer. The CDR3 runs from the conserved cysteine through the conserved F or W. The order of the fields is J gene, V gene, CDR3 length, D gene, CDR3 protein. A D gene is named only where the DNA matches it firmly.

J gene: TRBJ2-3; V gene: TRBV10-2; CDR3 length: 14; D gene: TRBD2; CDR3 protein: CASSEILAADTQYF
J gene: TRBJ2-2; V gene: TRBV27; CDR3 length: 15; D gene: TRBD1; CDR3 protein: CASSSTGTNTGELFF
J gene: TRBJ1-4; V gene: TRBV6-5; CDR3 length: 14; D gene: -; CDR3 protein: CASRNRGSNEKLFF
J gene: TRBJ1-3; V gene: TRBV7-2; CDR3 length: 15; D gene: -; CDR3 protein: CASSSGPRTGNTIYF
J gene: TRBJ1-5; V gene: TRBV7-2; CDR3 length: 13; D gene: -; CDR3 protein: CASSLEWDQPQHF
J gene: TRBJ1-1; V gene: TRBV7-9; CDR3 length: 13; D gene: -; CDR3 protein: CASSLTDRIEAFF
J gene: TRBJ2-1; V gene: TRBV28; CDR3 length: 15; D gene: -; CDR3 protein: CASSPGTSRNNEQFF
J gene: TRBJ1-3; V gene: TRBV20-1; CDR3 length: 12; D gene: -; CDR3 protein: CSVRDPGNTIYF
J gene: TRBJ1-4; V gene: TRBV19; CDR3 length: 14; D gene: -; CDR3 protein: CASSIEATNEKLFF
J gene: TRBJ2-7; V gene: TRBV25-1; CDR3 length: 12; D gene: -; CDR3 protein: CASRGITYEQYF
J gene: TRBJ2-1; V gene: TRBV14; CDR3 length: 14; D gene: TRBD1; CDR3 protein: CASSPGTVYNEQFF
J gene: TRBJ2-4; V gene: TRBV29-1; CDR3 length: 13; D gene: TRBD1; CDR3 protein: CSVGTGSKNIQYF
J gene: TRBJ2-1; V gene: TRBV7-8; CDR3 length: 16; D gene: TRBD2; CDR3 protein: CASSLALAGEGNEQFF
J gene: TRBJ2-1; V gene: TRBV4-3; CDR3 length: 16; D gene: TRBD1; CDR3 protein: CASSQAGGQNIGEQFF
J gene: TRBJ1-2; V gene: TRBV3-1; CDR3 length: 15; D gene: -; CDR3 protein: CASSQGGRGPFGYTF
J gene: TRBJ2-7; V gene: TRBV4-2; CDR3 length: 14; D gene: -; CDR3 protein: CASSHRGQTYEQYF